At least ten counts were recorded for the clone carrying this T cell receptor (beta chain). Its cognate antigen is unknown. The sample originates from a study of T cells in Graves' hyperthyroidism and ophthalmopathy. Study details: Any treatment followed the collection of peripheral blood at initial diagnosis. Findings and limits, study-wide: Model-based prediction identified ophthalmopathy a median around seven months prior to its onset. Also found in blood were most expanded thyroid clonotypes above 0.001.

It was uncontrolled infection, other autoimmune disease, pregnancy or lactation that excluded patients. TCR beta CDR3 sequences were amplified from RNA transcripts. The HTBI primer set served for first-round RT-PCR of the TCR CDR3. MiXCR, applied by TCRdb to the multiplex PCR reads, yields one record per CDR3 protein. The table has fewer than 650,000 distinct CDR3 sequences, 14% to 15% seen once; the top ten hold about 4.5%. The receptor was derived from a woman aged 40 to 50 with Graves' ophthalmopathy. The sequencing sample was made of blood.

CDR3 DNA: TGTGCCAGCAGTCCCCTTGGGACAGGGACGCAGTACTTC. Translating it yields CASSPLGTGTQYF. The chain combines TRBV27 with TRBJ2-7; the match to TRBD1 covers 9 bases. The CDR3 runs to 13 residues. Trimming cost V 5 bases and J 9 bases; bases outside gene matches: 8. CDR1 is MNHEY, CDR2 SMNVEV, per germline (reference sequence).